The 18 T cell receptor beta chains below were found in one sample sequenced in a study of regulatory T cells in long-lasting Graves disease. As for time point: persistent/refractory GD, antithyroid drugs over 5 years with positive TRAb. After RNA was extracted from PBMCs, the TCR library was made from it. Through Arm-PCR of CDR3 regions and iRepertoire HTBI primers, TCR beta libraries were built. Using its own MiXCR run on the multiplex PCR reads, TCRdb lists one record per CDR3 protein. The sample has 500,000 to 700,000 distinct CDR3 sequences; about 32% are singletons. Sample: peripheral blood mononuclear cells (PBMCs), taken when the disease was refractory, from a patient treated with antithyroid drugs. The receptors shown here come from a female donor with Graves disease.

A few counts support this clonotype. The CDR3 reads CASSLAGPYSGNTIYF. DNA for the CDR3: TGTGCCAGCAGTTTAGCCGGGCCGTACTCTGGAAACACCATATATTTT. V is TRBV12-3 or TRBV12-4 and J is TRBJ1-3; D remains ambiguous. Trimming removed 0 bases from V and 0 bases from J, with 9 bases in between. CDR3 size: 16 residues.

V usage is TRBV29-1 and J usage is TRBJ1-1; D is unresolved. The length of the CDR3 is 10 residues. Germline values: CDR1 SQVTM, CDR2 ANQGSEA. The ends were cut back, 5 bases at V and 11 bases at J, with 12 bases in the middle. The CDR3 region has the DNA TGCAGCGTTTGGCACCTGATGGCTTTCTTT. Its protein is CSVWHLMAFF.

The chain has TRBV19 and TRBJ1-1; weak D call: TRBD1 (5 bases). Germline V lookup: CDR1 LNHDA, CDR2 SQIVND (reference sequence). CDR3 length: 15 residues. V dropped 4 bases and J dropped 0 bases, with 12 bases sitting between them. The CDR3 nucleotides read TGTGCCAGTAGTAACCGACAGACCATGAACACTGAAGCTTTCTTT. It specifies CASSNRQTMNTEAFF.

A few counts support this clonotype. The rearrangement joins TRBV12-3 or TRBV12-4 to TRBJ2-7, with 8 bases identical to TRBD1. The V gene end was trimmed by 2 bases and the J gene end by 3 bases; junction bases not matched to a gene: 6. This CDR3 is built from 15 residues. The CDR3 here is CASSLRGTGIYEQYF. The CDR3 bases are TGTGCCAGCAGTTTAAGGGGGACAGGAATCTACGAGCAGTACTTC.

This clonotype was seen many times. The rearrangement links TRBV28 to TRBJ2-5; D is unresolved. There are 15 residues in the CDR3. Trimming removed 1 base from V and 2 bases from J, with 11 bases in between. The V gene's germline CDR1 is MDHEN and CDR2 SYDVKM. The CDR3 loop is CASSLSGQAQETQYF. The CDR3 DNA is TGTGCCAGCAGTTTATCTGGGCAGGCTCAAGAGACCCAGTACTTC.

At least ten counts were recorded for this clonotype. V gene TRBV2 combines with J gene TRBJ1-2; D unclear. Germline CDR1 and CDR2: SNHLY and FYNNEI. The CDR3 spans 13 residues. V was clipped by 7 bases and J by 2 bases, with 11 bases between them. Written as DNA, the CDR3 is TGTGCCAGCAAGCTCCTGCTGAACTATGGCTACACCTTC. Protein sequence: CASKLLLNYGYTF.

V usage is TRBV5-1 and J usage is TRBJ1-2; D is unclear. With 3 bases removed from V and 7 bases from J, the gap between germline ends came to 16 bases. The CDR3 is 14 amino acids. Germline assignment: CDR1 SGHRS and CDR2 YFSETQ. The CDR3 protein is CASSSLRGEGGYTF. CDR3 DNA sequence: TGCGCCAGCAGCTCTTTGAGAGGAGAGGGTGGCTACACCTTC.

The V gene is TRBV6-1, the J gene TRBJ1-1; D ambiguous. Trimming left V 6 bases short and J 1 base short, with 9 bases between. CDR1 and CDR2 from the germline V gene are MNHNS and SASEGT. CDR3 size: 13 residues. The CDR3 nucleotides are TGTGCCAGCAGCGGACTCCCGAACACTGAAGCTTTCTTT. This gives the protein CASSGLPNTEAFF.

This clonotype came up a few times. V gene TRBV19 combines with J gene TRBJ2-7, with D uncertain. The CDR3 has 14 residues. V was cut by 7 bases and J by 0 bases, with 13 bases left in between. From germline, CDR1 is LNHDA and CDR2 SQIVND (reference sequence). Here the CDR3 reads CASKRTGSSYEQYF. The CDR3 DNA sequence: TGTGCCAGTAAAAGGACCGGCAGCTCCTACGAGCAGTACTTC.

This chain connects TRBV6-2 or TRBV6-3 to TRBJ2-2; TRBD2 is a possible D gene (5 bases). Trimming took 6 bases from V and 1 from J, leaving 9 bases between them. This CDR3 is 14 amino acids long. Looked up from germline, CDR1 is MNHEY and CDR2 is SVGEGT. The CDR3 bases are TGTGCCAGCAGCCGGGGAATGAACACCGGGGAGCTGTTTTTT. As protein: CASSRGMNTGELFF.

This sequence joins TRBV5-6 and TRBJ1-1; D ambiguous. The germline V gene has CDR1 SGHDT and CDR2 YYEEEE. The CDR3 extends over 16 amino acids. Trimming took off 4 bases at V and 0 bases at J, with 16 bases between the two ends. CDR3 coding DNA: TGTGCCAGCAGCACCTTCTTGGAGCTAATGAACACTGAAGCTTTCTTT. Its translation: CASSTFLELMNTEAFF.

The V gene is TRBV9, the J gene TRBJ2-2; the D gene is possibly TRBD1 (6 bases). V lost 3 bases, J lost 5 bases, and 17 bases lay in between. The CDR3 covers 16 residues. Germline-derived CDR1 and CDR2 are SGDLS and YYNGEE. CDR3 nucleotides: TGTGCCAGCAGCGCCCACCGGACAGTAGGGACCGGGGAGCTGTTTTTT. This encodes CASSAHRTVGTGELFF.

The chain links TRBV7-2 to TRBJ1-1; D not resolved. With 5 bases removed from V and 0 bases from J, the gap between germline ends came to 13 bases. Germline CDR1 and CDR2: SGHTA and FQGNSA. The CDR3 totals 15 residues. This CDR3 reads CASSPDSLMNTEAFF. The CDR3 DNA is TGTGCCAGCAGCCCTGATTCCCTAATGAACACTGAAGCTTTCTTT.

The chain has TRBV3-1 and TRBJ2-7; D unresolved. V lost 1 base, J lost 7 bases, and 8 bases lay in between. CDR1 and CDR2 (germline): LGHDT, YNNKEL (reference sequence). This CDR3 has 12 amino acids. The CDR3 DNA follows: TGTGCCAGCAGCCAAGGGTCGTGGGAGCAGTACTTC. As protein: CASSQGSWEQYF.

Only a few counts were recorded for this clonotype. The CDR3 region has the DNA TGTGCCACCAGCACCCAACCGAACACCGGGGAGCTGTTTTTT. Translation gives CATSTQPNTGELFF. The chain links TRBV15 to TRBJ2-2; D gene ambiguous. CDR1 and CDR2 from the germline V gene are LNHNV and YYDKDF (reference sequence). Between the trimmed V and J ends, which lost 4 bases and 0 bases, there was a span of 6 bases. The CDR3 runs to 14 residues.

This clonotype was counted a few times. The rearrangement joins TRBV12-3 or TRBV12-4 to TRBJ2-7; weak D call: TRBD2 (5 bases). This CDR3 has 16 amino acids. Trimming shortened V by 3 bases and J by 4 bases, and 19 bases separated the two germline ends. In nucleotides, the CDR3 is TGTGCCAGCAGTTTTTGGCAGAGGGTAAGGTGGTACGAGCAGTACTTC. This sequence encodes CASSFWQRVRWYEQYF.

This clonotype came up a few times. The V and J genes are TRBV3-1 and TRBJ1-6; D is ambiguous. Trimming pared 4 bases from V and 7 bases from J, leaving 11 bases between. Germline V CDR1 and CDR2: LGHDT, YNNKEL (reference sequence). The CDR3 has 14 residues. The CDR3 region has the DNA TGTGCCAGCAGCCCACTGGTGGGGAATTCACCCCTCCACTTT. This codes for CASSPLVGNSPLHF.

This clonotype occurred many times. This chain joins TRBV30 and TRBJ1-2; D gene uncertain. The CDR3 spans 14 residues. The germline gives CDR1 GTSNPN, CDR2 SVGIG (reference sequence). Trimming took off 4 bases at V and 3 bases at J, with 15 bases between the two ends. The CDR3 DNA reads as TGTGCCTGGACGGCGGGCAAAACCTACTATGGCTACACCTTC. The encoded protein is CAWTAGKTYYGYTF.